There are many counts of the clone carrying this T cell receptor beta chain. The data were obtained in a study of CD8 T cells in ankylosing spondylitis. Quantitative 5'-RACE with molecular barcodes produced the TCR beta libraries. Each CDR3 protein is one row after TCRdb ran MiXCR on the 5' RACE reads. The table has about 35,000 distinct CDR3 sequences, 10% seen once. The sequencing input was blood, either unsorted or a sorted T cell fraction (not recorded which). The source of this sequence is a male donor with ankylosing spondylitis or in good health (not recorded which).

Here the CDR3 DNA reads TGTGCCAGTATCCACCGCCGGGAGAACACTGAAGCTTTCTTT. Translated: CASIHRRENTEAFF. This sequence joins TRBV19 and TRBJ1-1; D is unresolved. The CDR3 spans 14 residues. Trimming pared 7 bases from V and 1 base from J, leaving 13 bases between. CDR1 LNHDA and CDR2 SQIVND come from the germline V gene (reference sequence). The whole variable domain, remainder taken from reference TRBV19 and TRBJ1-1, is DGGITQSPKYLFRKEGQNVTLSCEQNLNHDAMYWYRQDPGQGLRLIYYSQIVNDFQKGDIAEGYSVSREKKESFPLTVTSAQKNPTAFYLCASIHRRENTEAFFGQGTRLTVV.